A single sample is the source of the 6 T cell receptor beta chains below, sequenced in a study of blood T cell repertoires in COVID-19. Assay used: immunoSEQ multiplex PCR; TCRdb lists only in-frame clones, some missing. This table holds about 290,000 clones, under 90% found once. Sequencing used peripheral blood. These receptors all stem from a woman in her twenties or thirties with COVID-19, enrolled during active disease.

The chain employs TRBV27 and TRBJ1-2; D is unresolved. Germline lookup yields CDR1 MNHEY and CDR2 SMNVEV (reference sequence). The germline V and J ends were trimmed by 5 bases and 2 bases, with 9 bases remaining between them. This CDR3 spans 13 amino acids. The CDR3 DNA reads as TGTGCCAGCAGTCGACACCTAAACTATGGCTACACCTTC. As protein: CASSRHLNYGYTF.

The rearrangement links TRBV6-1 to TRBJ2-2; the D is unclear. CDR3 length equals 12 residues. The ends were cut back, 3 bases at V and 4 bases at J, with 3 bases in the middle. Germline V CDR1 and CDR2: MNHNS, SASEGT. The CDR3 region is CASSDLTGELFF. The CDR3, as DNA: TGTGCCAGCAGTGACCTCACCGGGGAGCTGTTTTTT.

CDR3 loop: CASSAGSASSPLHF. CDR3 DNA sequence: TGTGCCAGCAGTGCAGGCTCCGCAAGTTCACCCCTCCACTTT. The gene calls are TRBV6-2 or TRBV6-3 and TRBJ1-6; the D is unclear. Germline-derived CDR1 and CDR2 are MNHEY and SVGEGT. The CDR3 has 14 residues. V gave up 5 bases and J gave up 9 bases, with 14 bases separating them.

V is TRBV11-2 and J is TRBJ1-2, with D unresolved. This CDR3 is built from 15 residues. Trimming shortened V by 8 bases and J by 0 bases, and 16 bases separated the two germline ends. Germline CDR1 reads SGHAT; CDR2 reads FQNNGV. The chain's CDR3 is CASRGMGRPNYGYTF. The CDR3 DNA is TGTGCCAGCCGCGGAATGGGGAGGCCTAACTATGGCTACACCTTC.

This chain links TRBV19 with TRBJ2-7, with TRBD2 matching 7 bases. This CDR3 spans 15 amino acids. With V trimmed by 4 bases and J by 5 bases, 11 bases remained unmatched. Germline lookup yields CDR1 LNHDA and CDR2 SQIVND (reference sequence). The CDR3 here is CASSTSRGVLNEQYF. CDR3 nucleotides: TGTGCCAGTAGTACGTCCCGGGGGGTCCTTAACGAGCAGTACTTC.

V usage is TRBV6-4 and J usage is TRBJ2-1; 10 bases match TRBD2. The V gene end was trimmed by 6 bases and the J gene end by 6 bases; junction bases not matched to a gene: 5. CDR1 is MRHNA and CDR2 is SNTAGT in the germline V gene. The CDR3 extends over 14 amino acids. In DNA form, the CDR3 reads TGTGCCAGCAGCACTAGCGGGGTGAGCAATGAGCAGTTCTTC. This translates into CASSTSGVSNEQFF.